This section outlines one T cell receptor beta chain sequence together with its context. This CDR3 fails to terminate in the conserved phenylalanine or tryptophan, so it likely reflects a read error. It is unclear where the CDR3 begins or ends on the DNA, so no DNA is shown, and the CDR3 is as TCRdb lists it. Ends included, the CDR3 has 8 residues. Enrollment excluded any patients with other autoimmune diseases, uncontrolled infections, pregnancy or lactation. Orbital computed tomography and thyroid ultrasound, along with TRAb, serum thyroxine and clinical symptoms, underpinned diagnosis. This sample is drawn from a study of Graves' ophthalmopathy and Graves' hyperthyroidism. Amplified material comprised TCR beta CDR3 regions derived from RNA transcripts. HTBI primers were used in a first-round RT-PCR, which preceded a second-round multiplex PCR. TCRdb reanalysed the multiplex PCR reads using MiXCR and keeps one entry per CDR3 protein. The sample lists roughly 1.1 million distinct CDR3 sequences, 35% to 45% occurring once.

The chain joins TRBV12-3 or TRBV12-4 to TRBJ2-5. Sequencing used peripheral blood or thyroid tissue (not recorded which). This TCR came from an adult man with Graves' hyperthyroidism. This CDR3 is CASSPGPS.